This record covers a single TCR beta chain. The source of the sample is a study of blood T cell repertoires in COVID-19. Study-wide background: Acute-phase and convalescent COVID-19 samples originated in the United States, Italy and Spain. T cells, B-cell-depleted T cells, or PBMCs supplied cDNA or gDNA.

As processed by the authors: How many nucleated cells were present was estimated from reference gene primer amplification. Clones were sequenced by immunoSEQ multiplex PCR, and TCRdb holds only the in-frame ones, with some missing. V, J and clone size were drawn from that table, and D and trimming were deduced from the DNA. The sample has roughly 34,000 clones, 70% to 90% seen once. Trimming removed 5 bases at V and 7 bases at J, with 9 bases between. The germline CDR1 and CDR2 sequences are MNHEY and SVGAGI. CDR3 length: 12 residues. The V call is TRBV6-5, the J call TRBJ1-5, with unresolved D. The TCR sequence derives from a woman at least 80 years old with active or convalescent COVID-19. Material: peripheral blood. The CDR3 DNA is TGTGCCAGCAGTCGTTGGCCGCAGCCCCAGCATTTT. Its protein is CASSRWPQPQHF.